This T cell receptor beta chain was found in a study of breast tumors, draining lymph nodes, adjacent tissues. General study points: Findings are consistent with lymph node origin and intratumoral expansion of most tumor T cells. Compared with basal-like, luminal-like tumors shared significantly more repertoire with nontumor tissue. That most tumor T cells come from lymph nodes remained unproven. Compared with lymph nodes, tumors were less diverse; compared with nontumor tissue, more.

The sample holds many counts of this clonotype. Antigen: not known. Breast cancer patients provided tissue from their axillary draining lymph nodes. Deletions cut 2 bases from V and 3 bases from J, with 13 bases between. This CDR3 contains 15 residues. Germline CDR1 is SGHTA and CDR2 is FQGTGA. MiXCR, applied by TCRdb to the multiplex PCR reads, yields one record per CDR3 protein. The repertoire includes more than 200,000 distinct CDR3 sequences, approximately 29% of them detected once, and 1.2% to 1.5% sits in the top ten. This clonotype was obtained from a female donor with breast cancer. Some clones in this sample may be carry-over from other donors' samples. Material for sequencing was axillary lymph node tissue. The chain uses TRBV7-3 and TRBJ2-5; tentatively, D is TRBD1 (5 bases). CDR3 DNA: TGTGCCAGCAGCTTAGGAGAGCAGGGAAAAGAGACCCAGTACTTC. It specifies CASSLGEQGKETQYF.